These 29 T cell receptor beta chains were all obtained from the same sample, sequenced in a study of T cell responses to AZD1222 COVID-19 vaccine. The assay was immunoSEQ multiplex PCR, and TCRdb's table has in-frame clones only and misses some. The data contain tens of thousands of clones, 65% to 85% of them singletons. This sample comprised peripheral blood, obtained 28 days after the second AZD1222 dose. These receptors all come from an adult who received the AZD1222 COVID-19 vaccine.

The rearrangement uses TRBV7-3 and TRBJ2-6, with D possibly being TRBD1 (5 bases). CDR3 length: 14 residues. CDR1 is SGHTA, CDR2 FQGTGA, per germline. V was pared by 5 bases and J by 1 base, with 6 bases between. CDR3 sequence: CASSPGSGANVLTF. Written as DNA, the CDR3 is TGTGCCAGCAGCCCAGGGTCTGGGGCCAACGTCCTGACTTTC.

The chain links TRBV6-4 to TRBJ1-5; D gene ambiguous. Germline V CDR1 and CDR2: MRHNA, SNTAGT. The CDR3 contains 13 residues. Trimming removed 3 bases at V and 4 bases at J, with 7 bases between. The CDR3 DNA follows: TGTGCCAGCAGTGAGGGCCTGAATCAGCCCCAGCATTTT. This codes for CASSEGLNQPQHF.

This chain connects TRBV30 to TRBJ1-5; the match to TRBD1 covers 7 bases. Germline V gene data show CDR1 as GTSNPN and CDR2 as SVGIG (reference sequence). The ends lost 4 bases at V and 0 bases at J; junction bases unmatched: 6. The CDR3 is made up of 15 amino acids. The DNA of the CDR3 is TGTGCCTGGAAGGTGGGACAGCATAGCAATCAGCCCCAGCATTTT. Translated: CAWKVGQHSNQPQHF.

V is TRBV4-1 and J is TRBJ1-4; the match to TRBD1 covers 8 bases. This CDR3 contains 16 residues. Germline V CDR1 and CDR2: MGHRA, YSYEKL. The ends lost 0 bases at V and 7 bases at J; junction bases unmatched: 7. In DNA, the CDR3 is TGCGCCAGCAGCCAAGAACGGGACAGGTGGATTGAAAAACTGTTTTTT. It is translated as CASSQERDRWIEKLFF.

This chain links TRBV6-6 with TRBJ2-1, with 7 positions matching TRBD2. The CDR3 totals 14 residues. Trimming removed 7 bases from V and 3 bases from J; junction bases left unmatched: 6. CDR1 and CDR2 from the germline V gene are MNHNY and SVGAGI (reference sequence). This chain's CDR3 is CASMGGGSYNEQFF. The CDR3 nucleotides read TGTGCCAGCATGGGCGGGGGAAGCTACAATGAGCAGTTCTTC.

V gene TRBV18 combines with J gene TRBJ1-6; no firm D call. The V end lost 1 base, the J end lost 2 bases, and 6 bases lay between the germline ends. CDR1 KGHSH and CDR2 LQKENI come from the germline V gene. This CDR3 spans 15 amino acids. CDR3 sequence: CASSPLGTYNSPLHF. As DNA, the CDR3 is TGTGCCAGCTCACCACTAGGGACCTATAATTCACCCCTCCACTTT.

The chain combines TRBV7-3 with TRBJ2-7; D gene uncertain. Germline CDR1 reads SGHTA; CDR2 reads FQGTGA. V lost 5 bases and J lost 2, with 10 bases in between. The length of the CDR3 is 13 residues. In DNA form, the CDR3 reads TGTGCCAGCAGCCTCGGACGGACCTACGAGCAGTACTTC. Its translation is CASSLGRTYEQYF.

This chain links TRBV11-3 with TRBJ2-5; D is unresolved. The germline gives CDR1 SGHNT, CDR2 YENEEA. The CDR3 totals 13 residues. Trimming took off 2 bases at V and 4 bases at J, with 8 bases between the two ends. CDR3 amino acids: CASSLNRIETQYF. DNA for the CDR3: TGTGCCAGCAGCTTAAATCGAATAGAGACCCAGTACTTC.

The chain has TRBV5-4 and TRBJ2-7; 9 bases line up with TRBD1. The CDR3 runs 15 residues. After removal of 0 bases from V and 2 bases from J, the junction contained 3 bases not matched to a gene. The germline gives CDR1 SGHNT, CDR2 YYREEE (reference sequence). The DNA of the CDR3 is TGTGCCAGCAGCTTGGAGGGGACAGGGACCTACGAGCAGTACTTC. Translation gives CASSLEGTGTYEQYF.

In its sample, this clone was seen a few times. This sequence joins TRBV27 and TRBJ1-6; 7 nucleotides match TRBD1. The CDR3 has 14 residues. Germline CDR1 reads MNHEY; CDR2 reads SMNVEV (reference sequence). V shed 3 bases and J 9 bases; nucleotides not matched to a gene: 5. The CDR3 sequence is CASSFQGESSPLHF. The CDR3 coding sequence is TGTGCCAGCAGTTTCCAGGGGGAAAGTTCACCCCTCCACTTT.

V and J are TRBV7-9 and TRBJ1-2; TRBD1 agrees at 10 bases. J gave up 6 bases and V 5 bases, and 6 bases lay outside the gene matches. The CDR3 spans 14 residues. Germline CDR1 is SEHNR and CDR2 is FQNEAQ (reference sequence). CDR3 nucleotide sequence: TGTGCCAGCAGCGTAACCGGGACAGGGGATGGCTACACCTTC. Translated: CASSVTGTGDGYTF.

This chain links TRBV18 with TRBJ1-4, with D possibly matching TRBD1 (6 bases). The germline V gene has CDR1 KGHSH and CDR2 LQKENI. V lost 3 bases to trimming and J lost 6 bases, with 11 bases between them. The CDR3 spans 14 residues. Here the CDR3 reads CASSPQGFDEKLFF. The CDR3 bases are TGTGCCAGCTCACCCCAGGGGTTTGATGAAAAACTGTTTTTT.

The chain combines TRBV7-9 with TRBJ1-2, with D perhaps matching TRBD1 (5 bases). Per the germline V gene, CDR1 is SEHNR and CDR2 is FQNEAQ (reference sequence). V dropped 3 bases and J dropped 8 bases, with 13 bases sitting between them. This CDR3 comprises 13 residues. The CDR3 sequence is CASSFLGEGGYTF. The CDR3 DNA follows: TGTGCCAGCAGCTTTCTGGGTGAGGGGGGCTACACCTTC.

V gene TRBV11-2 combines with J gene TRBJ1-1; no definite D call. The CDR3 sequence is 14 residues long. Germline V gene lookup returns CDR1 SGHAT and CDR2 FQNNGV. V was clipped by 0 bases and J by 3 bases, with 8 bases between them. DNA for the CDR3: TGTGCCAGCAGCTTAGACGGGTTGGACACTGAAGCTTTCTTT. Translating it yields CASSLDGLDTEAFF.

This sequence joins TRBV5-4 and TRBJ1-1; TRBD1 is a possible D gene (5 bases). This CDR3 region has 14 residues. The V end lost 4 bases, the J end lost 3 bases, and 13 bases lay between the germline ends. From germline, CDR1 is SGHNT and CDR2 YYREEE (reference sequence). CDR3 sequence: CASSLGARDTEAFF. CDR3 in DNA: TGTGCCAGCAGCCTAGGGGCACGGGACACTGAAGCTTTCTTT.

The gene calls are TRBV19 and TRBJ1-1, with D possibly matching TRBD1 (6 bases). Germline lookup yields CDR1 LNHDA and CDR2 SQIVND (reference sequence). V dropped 1 base and J dropped 3 bases, with 9 bases sitting between them. The CDR3 has 14 residues. The CDR3 DNA follows: TGTGCCAGTAGTATAGGGGGGGCGGACACTGAAGCTTTCTTT. This translates into CASSIGGADTEAFF. The whole variable domain, filled in from reference TRBV19 and TRBJ1-1, reads DGGITQSPKYLFRKEGQNVTLSCEQNLNHDAMYWYRQDPGQGLRLIYYSQIVNDFQKGDIAEGYSVSREKKESFPLTVTSAQKNPTAFYLCASSIGGADTEAFFGQGTRLTVV.

This clone turned up a few times. The chain has TRBV18 and TRBJ1-3; possibly TRBD1 for D (5 bases). Germline CDR1 is KGHSH and CDR2 is LQKENI. V was pared by 4 bases and J by 8 bases, with 21 bases between. The length of the CDR3 is 16 residues. In nucleotides, the CDR3 is TGTGCCAGCTCACGACTTTTAGGGACCACAGGATACACCATATATTTT. Protein product: CASSRLLGTTGYTIYF.

The V and J genes are TRBV20-1 and TRBJ2-3; no definite D call. The length of the CDR3 is 14 residues. CDR1 DFQATT and CDR2 SNEGSKA come from the germline V gene (reference sequence). Trimming stripped 3 bases from V and 4 bases from J, with 14 bases between. This CDR3 is CSASAAAWADTQYF. The CDR3 DNA reads TGCAGTGCTAGTGCGGCGGCTTGGGCAGATACGCAGTATTTT.

This chain uses TRBV27 with TRBJ1-1; D remains ambiguous. This CDR3 region has 14 residues. Germline CDR1 MNHEY, CDR2 SMNVEV (reference sequence). Trimming stripped 5 bases from V and 3 bases from J, with 13 bases between. The CDR3 nucleotides read TGTGCCAGCAGTGGAGGACGGTCTTACACTGAAGCTTTCTTT. Its translation: CASSGGRSYTEAFF.

The rearrangement links TRBV5-1 to TRBJ1-2; D is possibly TRBD1 (6 bases). The CDR3 length is 13 residues. Trimming cost V 4 bases and J 5 bases, with 12 bases left between them. Germline CDR1 is SGHRS and CDR2 is YFSETQ. CDR3: CASSLGQTYGYTF. The CDR3 coding sequence is TGCGCCAGCAGCCTAGGACAGACGTATGGCTACACCTTC.

The chain has TRBV5-1 and TRBJ1-2; D remains unclear. Between the trimmed V and J ends, which lost 4 bases and 5 bases, there was a span of 18 bases. The CDR3 has 15 amino acids. The V gene's germline CDR1 is SGHRS and CDR2 YFSETQ. CDR3 protein: CASSEPLGQQYGYTF. CDR3 nucleotides: TGCGCCAGCAGCGAACCCCTCGGGCAGCAGTATGGCTACACCTTC.

The chain links TRBV28 to TRBJ2-1; TRBD2 matches at 8 bases. The germline V gene encodes CDR1 MDHEN and CDR2 SYDVKM. This CDR3 has 16 amino acids. V lost 6 bases to trimming and J lost 0 bases; unmatched junction nucleotides: 7. The CDR3 is CASSPVAGGSYNEQFF. The CDR3 DNA reads TGTGCCAGCAGCCCCGTGGCGGGGGGCTCCTACAATGAGCAGTTCTTC.

The chain couples TRBV24-1 to TRBJ1-5; 7 nucleotides agree with TRBD1. The CDR3 is 14 residues long. Germline assignment: CDR1 KGHDR and CDR2 SFDVKD. V shed 9 bases and J 0 bases; nucleotides not matched to a gene: 4. The CDR3 nucleotides are TGTGCCACCGACAGGGTCTCTAGCAATCAGCCCCAGCATTTT. Translation: CATDRVSSNQPQHF.

The chain couples TRBV19 to TRBJ1-2; TRBD1 aligns across 8 bases. Per the germline V gene, CDR1 is LNHDA and CDR2 is SQIVND (reference sequence). V lost 7 bases to trimming and J lost 5 bases; unmatched junction nucleotides: 12. The CDR3 runs 15 residues. CDR3 in DNA: TGTGCCAGTACGGGACAGGACTTTTTCGGATATGGCTACACCTTC. Protein: CASTGQDFFGYGYTF.

This clone was seen a handful of times. CDR3 loop: CASSSPPSAPQHF. The DNA of the CDR3 is TGTGCCAGTAGTAGCCCCCCCAGCGCGCCCCAGCATTTT. The rearrangement uses TRBV19 and TRBJ1-5, with no clear D. The CDR3 is 13 residues long. The germline CDR1 and CDR2 sequences are LNHDA and SQIVND (reference sequence). Trimming cost V 4 bases and J 9 bases, with 13 bases left between them.

J is TRBJ1-6 and V is TRBV3-1 (or the pseudogene TRBV3-2); D might be TRBD1 (5 bases). The germline CDR1 and CDR2 sequences are LGHDT and YNNKEL (reference sequence). Trimming left V 0 bases short and J 6 bases short, with 9 bases between. The length of the CDR3 is 15 residues. CDR3 amino acids: CASSQEAGGNSPLHF. The CDR3 DNA is TGTGCCAGCAGCCAAGAGGCGGGGGGTAATTCACCCCTCCACTTT.

The chain uses TRBV2 and TRBJ1-1; D perhaps matches TRBD1 (6 bases). The V and J ends lost 5 bases and 4 bases respectively, with 14 bases between them. The CDR3 length is 14 residues. The germline gives CDR1 SNHLY, CDR2 FYNNEI. The chain's CDR3 is CASSQGLSGTEAFF. In nucleotides, the CDR3 is TGTGCCAGCAGTCAGGGGCTATCCGGCACTGAAGCTTTCTTT.

V is TRBV5-4 and J is TRBJ2-5; D might be TRBD1 or TRBD2, each matching 5 bases. V shed 3 bases and J shed 1 base, with 10 bases lying between them. This CDR3 has 14 residues. Germline V gene lookup returns CDR1 SGHNT and CDR2 YYREEE (reference sequence). The CDR3 DNA follows: TGTGCCAGCAGCTCCTTGAGGGGCCAAGAGACCCAGTACTTC. This sequence encodes CASSSLRGQETQYF.

This clone was counted once. V gene TRBV9 combines with J gene TRBJ2-6; TRBD2 is a possible D gene (6 bases). Germline CDR1 SGDLS, CDR2 YYNGEE. This CDR3 region has 17 residues. The V end lost 4 bases, the J end lost 1 base, and 15 bases lay between the germline ends. CDR3 sequence: CASSPLVRGSGANVLTF. The CDR3 DNA reads TGTGCCAGCAGCCCATTGGTCCGGGGGTCTGGGGCCAACGTCCTGACTTTC.